The T cell receptor beta chain described here comes from a study of cytomegalovirus exposure and HLA in healthy donors. As for the study in general: In terms of ancestry, the Caucasian-associated cluster contained 75% to 90% of the roughly 400 genotyped donors.

Germline loops: CDR1 LNHNV, CDR2 YYDKDF (reference sequence). This CDR3 region has 16 residues. V lost 3 bases and J lost 2, with 15 bases in between. The PCR was carried out with 60 Vbeta primers and 13 Jbeta primers. This table comes from immunoSEQ multiplex PCR, and its TCRdb copy is limited to in-frame clones, with some not included. The sample lists roughly 80,000 clones, under 80% occurring once. The specimen sequenced was PBMCs. The chain combines TRBV15 with TRBJ2-3, with a tentative D call TRBD1 (6 bases). This receptor was taken from a woman aged 45-60 years in good health and CMV-seropositive. This CDR3 reads CATSSPGGQPTDTQYF. In nucleotides, the CDR3 is TGTGCCACCAGCAGCCCCGGAGGACAGCCCACAGATACGCAGTATTTT.